This record covers a single T cell receptor (beta chain). This entry is derived from a study of blood T cell repertoires in COVID-19. In the original processing: Estimation of nucleated cell counts relied on the amplification of reference gene primers. Profiled with immunoSEQ multiplex PCR; TCRdb holds only in-frame clones, not every one. V and J calls and clone size are copied from that table; D and trimming were computed from the DNA. Of about 400,000 clones listed, approximately 91% are singletons. What was sequenced was PBMCs or T cells enriched from blood (not recorded which). This clonotype originated in a woman between 35 and 50 years old with acute COVID-19.

The CDR3 nucleotides are TGTGCCTGGGGACACAGGGGCAATCAGCCCCAGCATTTT. Its protein is CAWGHRGNQPQHF. The chain recombines TRBV30 with TRBJ1-5, with a weak D call TRBD1 (6 bases). In germline, CDR1 is GTSNPN, CDR2 SVGIG (reference sequence). CDR3 size: 13 residues. Trimming took off 5 bases at V and 2 bases at J, with 10 bases between the two ends.